The 20 T cell receptor beta chains below come from one sample, sequenced in a study of response to subunit inactivated influenza vaccine. TCRdb re-analysed the RT-PCR reads in MiXCR, keeping a single row per CDR3 protein. The sample lists 530,000 or so distinct CDR3 sequences, roughly 15% occurring once. Material: PBMCs from blood, obtained approximately 12 days after vaccination. The receptors come from a man aged 45-65 years who received an inactivated influenza vaccine.

This clonotype was seen more than once but under ten times. This chain connects TRBV24-1 to TRBJ2-7; 8 bases line up with TRBD1. CDR3 length: 13 amino acids. Germline CDR1 KGHDR, CDR2 SFDVKD. The junction had 5 bases not matched to a gene; V was cut back by 3 bases and J by 8 bases. CDR3 region: CATSDRDRSKQYF. CDR3 DNA sequence: TGTGCCACCAGTGATCGGGACAGGTCTAAGCAGTACTTC.

This clonotype has a count of ten or more. The V and J genes are TRBV29-1 and TRBJ2-7; TRBD1 aligns across 10 bases. There are 14 residues in the CDR3. After removal of 3 bases from V and 6 bases from J, the junction contained 8 bases not matched to a gene. Germline V gives CDR1 SQVTM, CDR2 ANQGSEA. CDR3: CSVDPRGQGTEQYF. CDR3 nucleotide sequence: TGCAGCGTTGACCCCCGGGGACAGGGGACCGAGCAGTACTTC.

The chain carries TRBV30 and TRBJ2-7; TRBD1 matches at 9 bases. The J segment lost 3 bases and the V segment lost 6 bases, leaving 6 bases of the junction unmatched. The CDR3 is made up of 13 amino acids. The germline V gene has CDR1 GTSNPN and CDR2 SVGIG (reference sequence). Here the CDR3 DNA reads TGTGCCTGCAATTACAGGGGGCTCTACGAGCAGTACTTC. Translation: CACNYRGLYEQYF.

The chain has TRBV29-1 and TRBJ2-3; TRBD1 aligns across 7 bases. The CDR3 covers 16 residues. The germline gives CDR1 SQVTM, CDR2 ANQGSEA. V dropped 4 bases and J dropped 2; count of bases not matched to a gene: 12. The CDR3 loop is CSVAGQKGASTDTQYF. In DNA, the CDR3 is TGCAGCGTTGCAGGACAGAAGGGGGCTTCCACAGATACGCAGTATTTT.

Ten or more counts support this clonotype. V usage is TRBV29-1 and J usage is TRBJ2-3; TRBD2 matches at 13 bases. The germline gives CDR1 SQVTM, CDR2 ANQGSEA. J gave up 6 bases and V 4 bases, and 7 bases lay outside the gene matches. This CDR3 has 15 amino acids. For the CDR3, the DNA is TGCAGCGTTGGGACCACTAGCGGGGGGGCCGATACGCAGTATTTT. It is translated as CSVGTTSGGADTQYF.

This clonotype occurred many times. This chain connects TRBV11-2 to TRBJ2-2; 7 bases fit TRBD2. CDR3 length: 18 amino acids. The ends lost 2 bases at V and 6 bases at J; junction bases unmatched: 15. Germline V gene data show CDR1 as SGHAT and CDR2 as FQNNGV. CDR3 sequence: CASSLRRPGLRHAGELFF. CDR3 in DNA: TGTGCCAGCAGCTTAAGGCGTCCGGGACTACGACACGCCGGGGAGCTGTTTTTT. The whole variable domain, remainder taken from reference TRBV11-2 and TRBJ2-2, is EAGVAQSPRYKIIEKRQSVAFWCNPISGHATLYWYQQILGQGPKLLIQFQNNGVVDDSQLPKDRFSAERLKGVDSTLKIQPAKLEDSAVYLCASSLRRPGLRHAGELFFGEGSRLTVL.

V usage is TRBV28 and J usage is TRBJ1-2; the D gene is possibly TRBD1 (5 bases). CDR1 MDHEN and CDR2 SYDVKM come from the germline V gene. V lost 1 base and J 1 base, leaving 10 bases between the germline ends. This CDR3 is built from 15 residues. The CDR3 region is CASSLSGAFNYGYTF. In nucleotides, the CDR3 is TGTGCCAGCAGTTTATCCGGGGCTTTTAACTATGGCTACACCTTC.

The CDR3 DNA follows: TGTGCCAGCAGTCAAACAGGGACCAAAAACATTCAGTACTTC. It is translated as CASSQTGTKNIQYF. The chain uses TRBV2 and TRBJ2-4; D is possibly TRBD1 (6 bases). The CDR3 length is 14 residues. Trimming stripped 5 bases from V and 2 bases from J, with 10 bases between. CDR1 and CDR2 (germline): SNHLY, FYNNEI.

There are a few counts of this clonotype. The chain couples TRBV24-1 to TRBJ2-1; 9 nucleotides align to TRBD2. The CDR3 extends over 16 amino acids. Germline CDR1 is KGHDR and CDR2 is SFDVKD. The V and J ends lost 1 base and 6 bases, in that order; junction bases with no gene match: 6. CDR3 in amino acids: CATSDFGLAGLNEQFF. CDR3 nucleotides: TGTGCCACCAGTGATTTCGGGCTAGCGGGACTCAATGAGCAGTTCTTC.

The chain carries TRBV5-5 and TRBJ1-1; possibly TRBD1 for D (6 bases). The CDR3 runs to 16 residues. Germline CDR1 and CDR2: SGHKS and YYEKEE (reference sequence). Trimming pared 4 bases from V and 0 bases from J, leaving 16 bases between. In DNA form, the CDR3 reads TGTGCCAGCAGCGGAACACGGGGGCGCGTGAACACTGAAGCTTTCTTT. Protein: CASSGTRGRVNTEAFF. The full variable domain, its missing parts supplied by reference TRBV5-5 and TRBJ1-1, is DAGVTQSPTHLIKTRGQQVTLRCSPISGHKSVSWYQQVLGQGPQFIFQYYEKEERGRGNFPDRFSARQFPNYSSELNVNALLLGDSALYLCASSGTRGRVNTEAFFGQGTRLTVV.

The rearrangement uses TRBV24-1 and TRBJ2-2; D is uncertain. The CDR3 runs 15 residues. Trimming took 10 bases from V and 6 from J, leaving 20 bases between them. Per the germline V gene, CDR1 is KGHDR and CDR2 is SFDVKD. This CDR3 is CATESGARAPGELFF. The CDR3 coding sequence is TGTGCCACAGAATCGGGCGCCCGGGCGCCCGGGGAGCTGTTTTTT.

This clonotype has at least ten counts. The chain couples TRBV7-8 to TRBJ2-1; 11 bases map to TRBD1. This CDR3 contains 16 residues. Germline-derived CDR1 and CDR2 are SGHVS and FQNEAQ. V dropped 4 bases and J dropped 9; count of bases not matched to a gene: 11. The CDR3 sequence is CASSSRTGGTGSEQFF. Written as DNA, the CDR3 is TGTGCCAGCAGCTCCCGGACAGGGGGCACGGGTAGTGAGCAGTTCTTC.

This clonotype was seen repeatedly, ten times or more. The CDR3 DNA sequence: TGTGCCAGCAGGAGGGAGAGTTTCGCCGGGGAGCTGTTTTTT. Translation: CASRRESFAGELFF. This chain joins TRBV6-1 and TRBJ2-2; maybe TRBD2 (5 bases). The V and J ends lost 6 bases and 6 bases respectively, with 14 bases between them. The CDR3 is made up of 14 amino acids. In germline, CDR1 is MNHNS, CDR2 SASEGT.

A word on this clonotype: With a much larger clone just one base away, this may be a read error. The chain uses TRBV7-3 and TRBJ2-1, with 7 bases aligning to TRBD1. Germline loops: CDR1 SGHTA, CDR2 FQGTGA. The CDR3 runs 13 residues. The J segment lost 9 bases and the V segment lost 1 base, leaving 3 bases of the junction unmatched. CDR3 nucleotide sequence: TGTGCCAGCAGCTTAAAGGGGGCCGGTGAGCAGTTCTTC. Its translation: CASSLKGAGEQFF.

This clonotype was observed at least ten times. This chain uses TRBV9 with TRBJ2-7; D is uncertain. V dropped 3 bases and J dropped 6 bases, with 16 bases sitting between them. The CDR3 is 14 residues long. Germline V lookup: CDR1 SGDLS, CDR2 YYNGEE. The CDR3 region has the DNA TGTGCCAGCAGCGCCGACCTGGGATTGAGCGAGCAGTACTTC. It encodes CASSADLGLSEQYF.

The rearrangement links TRBV28 to TRBJ1-3; TRBD1 is a possible D gene (5 bases). CDR1 is MDHEN, CDR2 SYDVKM, per germline. This CDR3 has 14 residues. Trimming stripped 7 bases from V and 2 bases from J, with 12 bases between. The CDR3 loop is CASTTGGAGNTIYF. The CDR3 region has the DNA TGTGCCAGCACCACGGGAGGGGCTGGAAACACCATATATTTT.

This clonotype was detected a few times. The rearrangement joins TRBV6-2 or TRBV6-3 to TRBJ1-5; TRBD1 might be the D (6 bases). Trimming took 8 bases from V and 7 from J, leaving 18 bases between them. This CDR3 has 14 amino acids. Germline-derived CDR1 and CDR2 are MNHEY and SVGEGT. In DNA, the CDR3 is TGTGCCAGCGACCTGATACAGGGAAGACAGCCCCAGCATTTT. Translated, it gives CASDLIQGRQPQHF.

The CDR3 DNA reads as TGTGCCAGTAGTACTGCTAATGAGCAGTTCTTC. This translates into CASSTANEQFF. This chain links TRBV19 with TRBJ2-1; no clear D. Trimming took off 4 bases at V and 7 bases at J, with 5 bases between the two ends. The CDR3 contains 11 residues. Germline V CDR1 and CDR2: LNHDA, SQIVND (reference sequence).

This clonotype was found a few times. The V gene is TRBV29-1, the J gene TRBJ2-3; D unresolved. V lost 7 bases and J 6 bases, leaving 11 bases between the germline ends. The germline V gene has CDR1 SQVTM and CDR2 ANQGSEA. The CDR3 extends over 11 amino acids. CDR3 sequence reads: CSAPLPDTQYF. The DNA of the CDR3 is TGCAGCGCTCCGCTCCCGGATACGCAGTATTTT.

This clonotype was seen a handful of times. The CDR3 region is CASSQDLEQQTLYGYTF. CDR3 nucleotides: TGCGCCAGCAGCCAAGATTTAGAGCAGCAGACTTTATATGGCTACACCTTC. V usage is TRBV4-3 and J usage is TRBJ1-2; D gene unclear. CDR1 is LGHNA, CDR2 YSLEER, per germline. This CDR3 has 17 amino acids. V gave up 0 bases and J gave up 5 bases, with 19 bases separating them.